The 32 T cell receptor beta chains below come from one sample, sequenced in a study of OX40 agonist ivuxolimab in advanced cancers. The protocol was immunoSEQ multiplex PCR, while the TCRdb copy is restricted to in-frame clones and leaves out a portion. The sample lists about 82,000 clones; more than 80% were seen once. Sequenced material: CD4+ or CD8+ T cells sorted from blood, taken in a trial of the OX40 agonist ivuxolimab. The origin of the receptors is an adult with an advanced solid tumor such as melanoma, head and neck, liver or kidney cancer.

The chain uses TRBV5-6 and TRBJ2-4, with D possibly being TRBD1 (6 bases). The ends were cut back, 2 bases at V and 6 bases at J, with 12 bases in the middle. In germline, CDR1 is SGHDT, CDR2 YYEEEE. The CDR3 totals 14 residues. Here the CDR3 DNA reads TGTGCCAGCAGCTTCCGGGACACCATAAACATTCAGTACTTC. This encodes CASSFRDTINIQYF.

V gene TRBV9 combines with J gene TRBJ2-2, with 11 positions matching TRBD2. Germline CDR1 is SGDLS and CDR2 is YYNGEE. The CDR3 consists of 17 residues. V lost 3 bases, J lost 5 bases, and 9 bases stayed unmatched. DNA of the CDR3: TGTGCCAGCAGCGGCCCGACTAGCGGGGACTGGACCGGGGAGCTGTTTTTT. This translates into CASSGPTSGDWTGELFF.

In DNA form, the CDR3 reads TGTGCCAGCAGAAAGTGGGTAAGGGACAATCAGCCCCAGCATTTT. Translating it yields CASRKWVRDNQPQHF. The gene calls are TRBV28 and TRBJ1-5, with D unclear. There are 15 residues in the CDR3. Between the trimmed V and J ends, which lost 6 bases and 3 bases, there was a span of 15 bases. From germline, CDR1 is MDHEN and CDR2 SYDVKM.

The chain uses TRBV18 and TRBJ1-4, with D unresolved. V shed 1 base and J shed 0 bases, with 9 bases lying between them. The CDR3 sequence is 16 residues long. Per germline, CDR1 KGHSH and CDR2 LQKENI. The CDR3 DNA reads TGTGCCAGCTCACCACGGGGTACTGCAACTAATGAAAAACTGTTTTTT. Translating gives CASSPRGTATNEKLFF.

CDR3 residues: CASSFSSGQPYEQYF. DNA of the CDR3: TGTGCCAGCAGCTTCTCATCGGGACAGCCCTACGAGCAGTACTTC. V usage is TRBV7-2 and J usage is TRBJ2-5, with 7 positions matching TRBD1. The J call is uncertain, as TRBJ2-7 better fits the DNA end. The germline gives CDR1 SGHTA, CDR2 FQGNSA. The CDR3 is 15 residues long.

The chain combines TRBV25-1 with TRBJ2-7; the D is unclear. The CDR3 totals 14 residues. CDR1 is MGHDK and CDR2 is SYGVNS in the germline V gene. V dropped 5 bases and J dropped 6 bases, with 17 bases sitting between them. CDR3 sequence (DNA): TGTGCCAGCAGTCATAGACAAGCCCTCTTCGAGCAGTACTTC. This sequence encodes CASSHRQALFEQYF.

The chain links TRBV11-2 to TRBJ2-2; D remains unclear. The germline V gene has CDR1 SGHAT and CDR2 FQNNGV. CDR3 length: 14 amino acids. Trimming took off 1 base at V and 1 base at J, with 4 bases between the two ends. The CDR3 here is CASSLAGNTGELFF. The CDR3 DNA reads as TGTGCCAGCAGCTTAGCGGGGAACACCGGGGAGCTGTTTTTT. Using reference TRBV11-2 and TRBJ2-2 for the parts outside the CDR3, the full variable domain is EAGVAQSPRYKIIEKRQSVAFWCNPISGHATLYWYQQILGQGPKLLIQFQNNGVVDDSQLPKDRFSAERLKGVDSTLKIQPAKLEDSAVYLCASSLAGNTGELFFGEGSRLTVL.

The CDR3: CASSERQGRGYNEQFF. CDR3 nucleotide sequence: TGTGCCAGCAGTGAAAGGCAGGGGAGAGGCTACAATGAGCAGTTCTTC. The V and J genes are TRBV6-1 and TRBJ2-1; the D gene is possibly TRBD1 (6 bases). This CDR3 has 16 residues. The V end was cut by 2 bases, the J end by 3 bases, with 14 bases between. Per the germline V gene, CDR1 is MNHNS and CDR2 is SASEGT.

This clone is a singleton in its sample. This sequence joins TRBV11-2 and TRBJ2-3; 16 bases agree with TRBD2. CDR3 length equals 18 residues. The germline V gene has CDR1 SGHAT and CDR2 FQNNGV. Trimming cost V 5 bases and J 1 base; bases outside gene matches: 6. The DNA of the CDR3 is TGTGCCAGCAGCCGGGGACTAGCGGGGGGGATCGGCACAGATACGCAGTATTTT. Translating gives CASSRGLAGGIGTDTQYF.

This chain joins TRBV28 and TRBJ1-1; D gene ambiguous. The CDR3 extends over 12 amino acids. Germline assignment: CDR1 MDHEN and CDR2 SYDVKM. V shed 2 bases and J shed 3 bases, with 4 bases lying between them. CDR3 sequence reads: CASSLVYTEAFF. The CDR3 DNA reads as TGTGCCAGCAGTTTAGTGTACACTGAAGCTTTCTTT. The complete variable domain, with remaining parts taken from reference TRBV28 and TRBJ1-1, reads DVKVTQSSRYLVKRTGEKVFLECVQDMDHENMFWYRQDPGLGLRLIYFSYDVKMKEKGDIPEGYSVSREKKERFSLILESASTNQTSMYLCASSLVYTEAFFGQGTRLTVV.

The chain carries TRBV25-1 and TRBJ1-1; possible D gene TRBD1, 6 bases. The CDR3 has 15 amino acids. V was clipped by 1 base and J by 13 bases, with 22 bases between them. Germline CDR1 and CDR2: MGHDK and SYGVNS. The CDR3 spells CASSELGGPVQEGFF. The CDR3 coding sequence is TGTGCCAGCAGTGAATTAGGGGGACCCGTCCAAGAGGGTTTCTTT.

The chain carries TRBV5-4 and TRBJ1-2, with TRBD1 as a possible D gene (5 bases). The germline CDR1 and CDR2 sequences are SGHNT and YYREEE (reference sequence). V lost 4 bases and J lost 0, with 10 bases in between. This CDR3 contains 14 residues. The chain's CDR3 is CASSPDMANYGYTF. Written as DNA, the CDR3 is TGTGCCAGCAGCCCGGACATGGCTAACTATGGCTACACCTTC.

This chain connects TRBV2 to TRBJ2-4; TRBD1 aligns across 9 bases. The CDR3 covers 16 residues. The V gene's germline CDR1 is SNHLY and CDR2 FYNNEI. With 6 bases clipped from V and 11 bases from J, the junction kept 17 bases outside the gene matches. The CDR3 is CASRPHSGQGRTLQYF. CDR3 DNA: TGTGCCAGCAGGCCACACTCGGGACAGGGAAGGACCCTTCAGTACTTC.

The CDR3 sequence: CASSSGTESSYEQYF. CDR3 in DNA: TGTGCCAGCAGCTCCGGGACAGAGAGCTCCTACGAGCAGTACTTC. The chain uses TRBV7-6 and TRBJ2-7; 7 positions match TRBD1. The J segment lost 0 bases and the V segment lost 4 bases, leaving 6 bases of the junction unmatched. The CDR3 runs 15 residues. Germline CDR1 is SGHVS and CDR2 is FNYEAQ.

The chain is built from TRBV30 and TRBJ2-2, with 16 nucleotides matching TRBD2. CDR1 is GTSNPN, CDR2 SVGIG, per germline (reference sequence). Trimming took 3 bases from V and 4 from J; bases not matched to a gene: 11. The CDR3 has 19 residues. CDR3 bases: TGTGCCTGGAGCGTCGCGGGACTAGCGGGGGGGCATGGCACCGGGGAGCTGTTTTTT. Its translation is CAWSVAGLAGGHGTGELFF.

The chain uses TRBV6-1 and TRBJ2-5; the D gene is possibly TRBD2 (6 bases). This CDR3 is built from 15 residues. The V and J ends lost 1 base and 5 bases respectively, with 14 bases between them. Germline V gene data show CDR1 as MNHNS and CDR2 as SASEGT. CDR3 protein: CASSEGWSGRETQYF. CDR3 in DNA: TGTGCCAGCAGTGAAGGGTGGTCAGGGAGGGAGACCCAGTACTTC.

This chain links TRBV7-2 with TRBJ2-3; 14 nucleotides agree with TRBD2. Trimming cost V 1 base and J 1 base; bases outside gene matches: 1. Germline CDR1 and CDR2: SGHTA and FQGNSA. The CDR3 has 17 residues. The CDR3 reads CASSLGLAGGGTDTQYF. The CDR3 bases are TGTGCCAGCAGCTTAGGACTAGCGGGGGGGGGCACAGATACGCAGTATTTT.

The chain uses TRBV16 and TRBJ1-2; 9 nucleotides agree with TRBD1. The V gene's germline CDR1 is KGHSY and CDR2 FQNENV. This CDR3 contains 13 residues. The V and J ends lost 7 bases and 4 bases, in that order; junction bases with no gene match: 4. The CDR3 here is CASTQGQGYGYTF. The CDR3 region has the DNA TGTGCCAGCACCCAGGGACAGGGCTATGGCTACACCTTC.

V is TRBV11-1 and J is TRBJ2-5, with D tentatively TRBD1 (7 bases). The V end lost 2 bases, the J end lost 2 bases, and 12 bases lay between the germline ends. CDR1 is SGHAT and CDR2 is FQDESV in the germline V gene (reference sequence). There are 15 residues in the CDR3. CDR3 amino acids: CASSLNQGGQETQYF. The CDR3 bases are TGTGCCAGCAGCTTAAATCAGGGGGGACAAGAGACCCAGTACTTC.

J is TRBJ1-1 and V is TRBV28; D is undetermined. Germline V CDR1 and CDR2: MDHEN, SYDVKM. V lost 1 base and J 1 base, leaving 4 bases between the germline ends. The CDR3 length is 13 residues. The CDR3 region has the DNA TGTGCCAGCAGTTTATCGGAGAACACTGAAGCTTTCTTT. This codes for CASSLSENTEAFF.

The V call is TRBV5-6, the J call TRBJ1-4, with TRBD1 as a possible D gene (6 bases). Trimming took 1 base from V and 5 from J, leaving 9 bases between them. The germline CDR1 and CDR2 sequences are SGHDT and YYEEEE. This CDR3 has 14 amino acids. As DNA, the CDR3 is TGTGCCAGCAGCTTGCCGGGGGCAAATGAAAAACTGTTTTTT. It translates to CASSLPGANEKLFF.

The chain recombines TRBV6-5 with TRBJ2-3; D is perhaps TRBD2 (5 bases). Trimming took off 6 bases at V and 14 bases at J, with 21 bases between the two ends. The germline V gene has CDR1 MNHEY and CDR2 SVGAGI. The CDR3 loop spans 13 amino acids. The DNA for the CDR3 is TGTGCCAGCAGGCCCAACGGGGTTAGTAGCCTGTATTTT. Its protein is CASRPNGVSSLYF.

This clone was found once. This same CDR3 is encoded by further DNA sequences in the sample. The CDR3 nucleotides are TGTGCCAGCTCACTATATATACCGGGACAGGGAGATGGCTACACCTTC. It translates to CASSLYIPGQGDGYTF. The J gene is TRBJ1-2, the V gene TRBV18, with 9 bases lining up with TRBD1. V lost 4 bases to trimming and J lost 6 bases; unmatched junction nucleotides: 12. The CDR3 is made up of 16 amino acids. The germline V gene encodes CDR1 KGHSH and CDR2 LQKENI.

The chain employs TRBV5-1 and TRBJ2-3; 7 bases match TRBD1. The CDR3 has 16 amino acids. Trimming removed 0 bases from V and 2 bases from J; junction bases left unmatched: 6. Germline V gene data show CDR1 as SGHRS and CDR2 as YFSETQ. CDR3 nucleotides: TGCGCCAGCAGCTTGGGACAGGGTAGGTTCACAGATACGCAGTATTTT. Protein sequence: CASSLGQGRFTDTQYF. Supplemented by reference TRBV5-1 and TRBJ2-3, the full variable domain reads KAGVTQTPRYLIKTRGQQVTLSCSPISGHRSVSWYQQTPGQGLQFLFEYFSETQRNKGNFPGRFSGRQFSNSRSEMNVSTLELGDSALYLCASSLGQGRFTDTQYFGPGTRLTVL.

The J gene is TRBJ1-6, the V gene TRBV2; TRBD1 aligns across 7 bases. The V segment lost 6 bases and the J segment 13 bases; nucleotides outside the gene matches: 9. Germline V gives CDR1 SNHLY, CDR2 FYNNEI. This CDR3 has 13 residues. The CDR3, as DNA: TGTGCCAGCAGGACAGGGCTCTCGGGCCCCCTCCACTTT. It yields the protein CASRTGLSGPLHF.

The chain employs TRBV2 and TRBJ2-3; 9 bases are a match to TRBD2. Germline V gene lookup returns CDR1 SNHLY and CDR2 FYNNEI. Germline trimming cut 6 bases from V and 7 bases from J; bases unmatched to any gene: 8. The CDR3 is 14 residues long. Here the CDR3 reads CASRVAGVRNTQYF. In DNA form, the CDR3 reads TGTGCCAGCAGGGTAGCGGGGGTCAGGAATACGCAGTATTTT.

This chain uses TRBV19 with TRBJ1-1; D call uncertain. Germline V gives CDR1 LNHDA, CDR2 SQIVND (reference sequence). Trimming cost V 5 bases and J 1 base, with 8 bases left between them. The CDR3 covers 13 residues. The CDR3: CASSVRRNTEAFF. The CDR3, as DNA: TGTGCCAGTAGTGTAAGACGGAACACTGAAGCTTTCTTT.

The chain employs TRBV28 and TRBJ2-3; 12 nucleotides line up with TRBD2. The germline gives CDR1 MDHEN, CDR2 SYDVKM. The CDR3 consists of 16 residues. The V and J ends lost 2 bases and 10 bases, in that order; junction bases with no gene match: 10. In nucleotides, the CDR3 is TGTGCCAGCAGTTTAGAGGTGGCTAGCGGGGGGGAAGCGCAGTATTTT. Translating it yields CASSLEVASGGEAQYF.

This chain uses TRBV19 with TRBJ1-2, with 7 bases matching TRBD1. The CDR3 length is 13 residues. Germline V lookup: CDR1 LNHDA, CDR2 SQIVND (reference sequence). V dropped 6 bases and J dropped 3; count of bases not matched to a gene: 4. The CDR3 region is CASRVRGDYGYTF. In DNA form, the CDR3 reads TGTGCCAGTAGAGTCAGGGGGGACTATGGCTACACCTTC.

This chain connects TRBV9 to TRBJ2-1; D gene ambiguous. The CDR3 consists of 15 residues. The germline V gene has CDR1 SGDLS and CDR2 YYNGEE. Trimming shortened V by 1 base and J by 10 bases, and 18 bases separated the two germline ends. The CDR3 region has the DNA TGTGCCAGCAGCGTATTCAACGACCCGCCTGGGGAGCAGTTCTTC. It translates to CASSVFNDPPGEQFF.

The J gene is TRBJ1-4, the V gene TRBV5-1; no reliable D call. CDR1 and CDR2 from the germline V gene are SGHRS and YFSETQ. Trimming took 1 base from V and 4 from J, leaving 11 bases between them. This CDR3 contains 15 residues. DNA of the CDR3: TGCGCCAGCAGCTTGACCCCCGTGGGTAATGAAAAACTGTTTTTT. This codes for CASSLTPVGNEKLFF.

The chain employs TRBV14 and TRBJ2-7; 9 nucleotides agree with TRBD1. In germline, CDR1 is SGHDN, CDR2 FVKESK. CDR3 size: 17 residues. V shed 4 bases, J shed 0 bases, and the junction held 10 bases outside the gene matches. The chain's CDR3 is CASSPLPGQGSSYEQYF. The CDR3 DNA sequence: TGTGCCAGCAGCCCTCTCCCGGGACAGGGAAGCTCCTACGAGCAGTACTTC.